The 26 T cell receptor beta chains presented below share a single source sample, sequenced in a study of identical twins. TCRdb reanalysed the 5' RACE reads using MiXCR and keeps one entry per CDR3 protein. Here the sample spans a few hundred thousand distinct CDR3 sequences, roughly 15% being singletons. These same data were also listed under a study on yellow fever vaccine responses in identical twins.

The sequencing sample was made of CD4+ T cells sorted from blood. Receptors were obtained from a woman younger than 30 in good health.

V gene TRBV4-1 combines with J gene TRBJ2-5; TRBD2 agrees at 10 bases. Germline loops: CDR1 MGHRA, CDR2 YSYEKL. The V segment lost 3 bases and the J segment 4 bases; nucleotides outside the gene matches: 11. The CDR3 extends over 17 amino acids. The CDR3, as DNA: TGCGCCAGCAGCCATCCCTTGGCTAGCGGGAGACGAGAGACCCAGTACTTC. This encodes CASSHPLASGRRETQYF.

This clonotype appeared a few times. This rearrangement joins TRBV20-1 to TRBJ2-7; TRBD2 matches 10 bases. The CDR3 totals 15 residues. The V gene end was trimmed by 2 bases and the J gene end by 2 bases; junction bases not matched to a gene: 6. Germline values: CDR1 DFQATT, CDR2 SNEGSKA (reference sequence). For the CDR3, the DNA is TGCAGTGCTAGACTAAGCGGGGGGGCTCCCTACGAGCAGTACGTC. This translates into CSARLSGGAPYEQYV.

This clonotype was counted between two and nine times. This chain joins TRBV7-8 and TRBJ2-3; TRBD2 matches at 10 bases. This CDR3 is built from 20 residues. Unmatched junction bases numbered 14, after V lost 0 bases and J lost 2 bases. CDR1 SGHVS and CDR2 FQNEAQ come from the germline V gene. CDR3 bases: TGTGCCAGCAGCTTAGCGCGTCCCCCCCCCGGACTAGCGGTCACAGATACGCAGTATTTT. Residues: CASSLARPPPGLAVTDTQYF. The variable domain in full, with the rest retrieved from reference TRBV7-8 and TRBJ2-3, is GAGVSQSPRYKVAKRGQDVALRCDPISGHVSLFWYQQALGQGPEFLTYFQNEAQLDKSGLPSDRFFAERPEGSVSTLKIQRTQQEDSAVYLCASSLARPPPGLAVTDTQYFGPGTRLTVL.

The V gene is TRBV7-2, the J gene TRBJ2-1; 9 bases map to TRBD2. Germline loops: CDR1 SGHTA, CDR2 FQGNSA. The length of the CDR3 is 15 residues. Unmatched junction bases numbered 4, after V lost 4 bases and J lost 3 bases. As DNA, the CDR3 is TGTGCCAGCAGCTCTGCGGGAGGGGTCTACAATGAGCAGTTCTTC. It translates to CASSSAGGVYNEQFF.

The genes are TRBV4-1 and TRBJ1-5; weak D call: TRBD1 (6 bases). Germline values: CDR1 MGHRA, CDR2 YSYEKL. The CDR3 is 16 residues long. The V end lost 1 base, the J end lost 1 base, and 11 bases lay between the germline ends. CDR3 residues: CASSQGEGESNQPQHF. CDR3 bases: TGCGCCAGCAGCCAAGGTGAGGGGGAGAGCAATCAGCCCCAGCATTTT.

The rearrangement links TRBV2 to TRBJ2-3, with 9 bases matching TRBD1. After removal of 2 bases from V and 8 bases from J, the junction contained 8 bases not matched to a gene. The CDR3 is 15 amino acids. The germline V gene has CDR1 SNHLY and CDR2 FYNNEI. The CDR3 DNA reads TGTGCCAGCAGTGAAAGGGACAGGGAATCGGCTACGCAGTATTTT. It is translated as CASSERDRESATQYF.

The chain links TRBV10-3 to TRBJ2-1; 14 bases are a match to TRBD2. The V gene end was trimmed by 2 bases and the J gene end by 11 bases; junction bases not matched to a gene: 14. Germline loops: CDR1 ENHRY, CDR2 SYGVKD. The CDR3 spans 18 residues. CDR3: CAISEEPLGLAGVEKQFF. CDR3 in DNA: TGTGCCATCAGTGAGGAACCATTGGGACTAGCGGGAGTAGAGAAGCAGTTCTTC.

This clonotype was observed a handful of times. This chain links TRBV20-1 with TRBJ2-7, with a possible D match to TRBD1 (8 bases). V was shortened by 6 bases and J by 4 bases, with 13 bases between the two germline ends. The germline CDR1 and CDR2 sequences are DFQATT and SNEGSKA (reference sequence). The CDR3 spans 12 residues. The CDR3 sequence: CSALQGGYEQYV. Written as DNA, the CDR3 is TGCAGTGCGCTACAGGGGGGGTACGAGCAGTACGTC.

V is TRBV4-2 and J is TRBJ1-1; 7 bases match TRBD1. Germline V CDR1 and CDR2: LGHNA, YNFKEQ. The ends lost 4 bases at V and 5 bases at J; junction bases unmatched: 19. The CDR3 is made up of 18 amino acids. In DNA form, the CDR3 reads TGTGCCAGCAGCCCCCTTGAGGACAGGCCTCTTTTAAGGACTGAAGCTTTCTTT. Translation: CASSPLEDRPLLRTEAFF.

The chain uses TRBV7-9 and TRBJ2-3; 8 bases align to TRBD1. The CDR3 loop spans 15 amino acids. Germline trimming cut 6 bases from V and 5 bases from J; bases unmatched to any gene: 10. Per germline, CDR1 SEHNR and CDR2 FQNEAQ (reference sequence). CDR3 sequence reads: CASRPPGTGKDTQYF. The CDR3 DNA is TGTGCCAGCAGACCCCCCGGGACAGGAAAAGATACGCAGTATTTT.

This clonotype was counted only a few times. The rearrangement links TRBV24-1 to TRBJ2-3, with D perhaps assigned TRBD1 or TRBD2 (8 bases each). V was shortened by 3 bases and J by 7 bases, with 25 bases between the two germline ends. CDR3 length: 18 residues. Germline CDR1 is KGHDR and CDR2 is SFDVKD. CDR3 region: CATSDSAGGISGVNTQYF. DNA of the CDR3: TGTGCCACCAGTGATAGTGCAGGGGGCATTAGCGGGGTAAATACGCAGTATTTT.

The chain links TRBV6-5 to TRBJ2-7; D gene unclear. Germline assignment: CDR1 MNHEY and CDR2 SVGAGI. V lost 6 bases and J 7 bases, leaving 13 bases between the germline ends. This CDR3 is 12 amino acids long. The CDR3 sequence: CASSPDLWEQYF. The CDR3 DNA sequence: TGTGCCAGCAGCCCCGACCTCTGGGAGCAGTACTTC.

The chain employs TRBV10-3 and TRBJ1-1; unclear D gene. The CDR3 is 14 amino acids. V shed 1 base and J shed 2 bases, with 8 bases lying between them. From germline, CDR1 is ENHRY and CDR2 SYGVKD. The CDR3 loop is CAISEFNGNTEAFF. The CDR3 coding sequence is TGTGCCATCAGTGAGTTCAACGGTAACACTGAAGCTTTCTTT.

This rearrangement joins TRBV7-6 to TRBJ2-1, with 11 bases that match TRBD1. After removal of 6 bases from V and 8 bases from J, the junction contained 9 bases not matched to a gene. Germline CDR1 is SGHVS and CDR2 is FNYEAQ. The CDR3 is 15 residues long. The CDR3, as DNA: TGTGCCAGCAGACCCGGGACAGGGGGTTCTTATGAGCAGTTCTTC. It yields the protein CASRPGTGGSYEQFF.

This chain links TRBV29-1 with TRBJ2-1; 8 bases fit TRBD2. The CDR3 extends over 16 amino acids. The germline V gene encodes CDR1 SQVTM and CDR2 ANQGSEA. J lost 5 bases, V lost 6 bases, and 15 bases had no gene match. The CDR3 DNA sequence: TGCAGCGTGCCCCCCCCGGGAGGGACTGCCAACAATGAGCAGTTCTTC. It is translated as CSVPPPGGTANNEQFF.

This clonotype showed up just a few times. The chain links TRBV20-1 to TRBJ2-2, with TRBD2 matching 10 bases. Looked up from germline, CDR1 is DFQATT and CDR2 is SNEGSKA (reference sequence). CDR3 length: 17 amino acids. V was clipped by 0 bases and J by 4 bases; unmatched bases: 8. The CDR3 DNA is TGCAGTGCTAGAGATCGGGCTAGCGGGGGCCCCACCGGGGAGCTGTTTTTT. It is translated as CSARDRASGGPTGELFF.

This clonotype has a handful of counts. V usage is TRBV11-1 and J usage is TRBJ1-2; 12 nucleotides match TRBD1. The germline V gene encodes CDR1 SGHAT and CDR2 FQDESV (reference sequence). J was trimmed by 4 bases and V by 2 bases; bases with no gene match: 11. The CDR3 is 18 residues long. CDR3 protein: CASSLPSGTGGVGYGYTF. CDR3 DNA: TGTGCCAGCAGCTTACCCTCCGGGACAGGGGGCGTTGGCTATGGCTACACCTTC.

The gene calls are TRBV12-5 and TRBJ2-5, with TRBD2 matching over 8 bases. This CDR3 spans 15 amino acids. V dropped 6 bases and J dropped 5; count of bases not matched to a gene: 11. Germline CDR1 LGHNT, CDR2 FRNRAP. For the CDR3, the DNA is TGTGCTAGTGGCCTGCCGGGGGGGAGATCGGAGACCCAGTACTTC. Protein: CASGLPGGRSETQYF.

This clonotype was found a few times. The rearrangement links TRBV4-2 to TRBJ2-1; D possibly corresponds to TRBD1 (6 bases). The germline gives CDR1 LGHNA, CDR2 YNFKEQ. Trimming left V 0 bases short and J 4 bases short, with 13 bases between. This CDR3 is 16 amino acids long. CDR3 DNA sequence: TGTGCCAGCAGCCAAGATTACGGGACACAATACAATGAGCAGTTCTTC. It is translated as CASSQDYGTQYNEQFF.

The rearrangement uses TRBV6-1 and TRBJ2-1; 9 bases align to TRBD1. The junction had 3 bases not matched to a gene; V was cut back by 3 bases and J by 3 bases. CDR3 size: 15 residues. CDR1 is MNHNS, CDR2 SASEGT, per germline. This CDR3 reads CASSDQGQGYNEQFF. The CDR3 bases are TGTGCCAGCAGTGACCAGGGACAGGGCTACAATGAGCAGTTCTTC.

The chain has TRBV7-3 and TRBJ2-3; 8 nucleotides align to TRBD1. In germline, CDR1 is SGHTA, CDR2 FQGTGA. The CDR3 has 15 amino acids. V trimming: 5 bases; J trimming: 3 bases; junction bases outside the gene matches: 7. CDR3 sequence (DNA): TGTGCCAGCAGCCAAGCAGGGGGCTGGACAGATACGCAGTATTTT. Protein product: CASSQAGGWTDTQYF.

Comments on this clonotype: A read error may be the cause here, since a much bigger clone is one base away. The chain has TRBV6-5 and TRBJ1-1; D is ambiguous. The CDR3 has 13 residues. Trimming took 2 bases from V and 5 from J, leaving 9 bases between them. In germline, CDR1 is MNHEY, CDR2 SVGAGI. The CDR3 DNA reads as TGTGCCAGCAGTTACGAACAGCCGACTGAAGCTTTCTTT. This encodes CASSYEQPTEAFF.

This clonotype was detected only a few times. The gene calls are TRBV3-1 and TRBJ2-5; TRBD1 agrees at 8 bases. CDR1 and CDR2 (germline): LGHDT, YNNKEL (reference sequence). The CDR3 totals 16 residues. V trimming: 1 base; J trimming: 2 bases; junction bases outside the gene matches: 6. The CDR3 loop reads CASSQVGQGLQETQYF. The CDR3 DNA follows: TGTGCCAGCAGCCAAGTAGGACAGGGCCTTCAAGAGACCCAGTACTTC.

This clonotype occurred many times. This chain joins TRBV12-3 or TRBV12-4 and TRBJ2-7; unclear D gene. V lost 6 bases to trimming and J lost 2 bases, with 8 bases between them. The CDR3 covers 12 residues. CDR3 in amino acids: CASRAGTYEQYF. For the CDR3, the DNA is TGTGCCAGCAGGGCAGGCACCTACGAGCAGTACTTC.

This sequence joins TRBV12-3 or TRBV12-4 and TRBJ2-1; TRBD2 aligns across 9 bases. The CDR3 contains 17 residues. Unmatched junction bases numbered 13, after V lost 3 bases and J lost 7 bases. CDR3 bases: TGTGCCAGCAGTTTTATGGCCCCAGCGGGGGGCAGGAATGAGCAGTTCTTC. Residues: CASSFMAPAGGRNEQFF.

The chain has TRBV6-2 or TRBV6-3 and TRBJ2-1; TRBD1 is a possible D gene (6 bases). Germline CDR1 is MNHEY and CDR2 is SVGEGT. The CDR3 is 13 residues long. Trimming took off 5 bases at V and 5 bases at J, with 10 bases between the two ends. The CDR3 DNA reads as TGTGCCAGCAGTCACACAGGGAACAATGAGCAGTTCTTC. The encoded protein is CASSHTGNNEQFF.